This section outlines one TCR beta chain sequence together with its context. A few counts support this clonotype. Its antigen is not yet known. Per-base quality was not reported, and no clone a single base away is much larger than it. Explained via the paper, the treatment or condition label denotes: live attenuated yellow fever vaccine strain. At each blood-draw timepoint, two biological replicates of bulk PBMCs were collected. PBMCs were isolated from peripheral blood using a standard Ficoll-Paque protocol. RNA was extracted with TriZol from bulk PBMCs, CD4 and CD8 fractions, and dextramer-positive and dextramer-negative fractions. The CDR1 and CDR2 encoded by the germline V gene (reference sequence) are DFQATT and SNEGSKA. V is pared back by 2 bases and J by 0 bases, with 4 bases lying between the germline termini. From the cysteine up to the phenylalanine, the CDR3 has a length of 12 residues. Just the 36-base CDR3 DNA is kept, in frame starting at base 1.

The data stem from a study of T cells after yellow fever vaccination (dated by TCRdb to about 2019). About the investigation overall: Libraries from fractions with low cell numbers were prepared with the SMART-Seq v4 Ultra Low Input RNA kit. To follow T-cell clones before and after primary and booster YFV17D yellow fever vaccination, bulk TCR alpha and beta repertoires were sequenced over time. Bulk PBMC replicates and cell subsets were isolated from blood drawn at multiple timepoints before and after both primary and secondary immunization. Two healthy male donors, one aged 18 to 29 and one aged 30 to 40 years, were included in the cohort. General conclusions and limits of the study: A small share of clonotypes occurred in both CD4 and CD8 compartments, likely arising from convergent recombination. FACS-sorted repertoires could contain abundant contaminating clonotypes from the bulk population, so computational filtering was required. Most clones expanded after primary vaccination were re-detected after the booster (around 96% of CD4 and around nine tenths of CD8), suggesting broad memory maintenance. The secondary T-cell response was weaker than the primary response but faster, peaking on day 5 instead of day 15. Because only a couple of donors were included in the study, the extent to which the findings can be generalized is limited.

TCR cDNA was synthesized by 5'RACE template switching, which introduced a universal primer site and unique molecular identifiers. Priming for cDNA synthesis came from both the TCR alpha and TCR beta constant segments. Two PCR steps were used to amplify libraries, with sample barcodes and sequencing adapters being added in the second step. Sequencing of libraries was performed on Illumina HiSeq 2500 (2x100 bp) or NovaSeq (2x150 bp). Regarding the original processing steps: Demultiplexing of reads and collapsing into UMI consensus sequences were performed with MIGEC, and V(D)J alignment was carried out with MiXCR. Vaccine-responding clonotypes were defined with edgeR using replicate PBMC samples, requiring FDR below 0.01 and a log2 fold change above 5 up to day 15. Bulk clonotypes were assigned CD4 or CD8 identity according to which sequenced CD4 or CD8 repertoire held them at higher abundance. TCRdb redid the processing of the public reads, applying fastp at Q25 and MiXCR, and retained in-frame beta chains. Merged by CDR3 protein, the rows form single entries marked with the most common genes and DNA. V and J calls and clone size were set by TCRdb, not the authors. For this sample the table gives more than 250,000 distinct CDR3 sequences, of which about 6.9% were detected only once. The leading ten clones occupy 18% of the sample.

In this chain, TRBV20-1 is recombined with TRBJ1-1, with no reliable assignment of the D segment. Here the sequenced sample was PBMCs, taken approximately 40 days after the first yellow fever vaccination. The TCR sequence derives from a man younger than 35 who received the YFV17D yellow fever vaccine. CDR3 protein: CSARRMNTEAFF. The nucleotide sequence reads TGCAGTGCTAGACGAATGAACACTGAAGCTTTCTTT.